This TCR beta chain was recovered during a study of control samples from healthy donors and cancer patients (dated by TCRdb to 2020 to 2021). Reading from cysteine to phenylalanine, the CDR3 counts 15 amino acids. This entry keeps only the CDR3 DNA: 45 bases, framed from base 1. Relative to germline, V is missing 7 bases and J is missing 0 bases, with 6 bases of the junction outside any gene match. From a lookup of the germline V gene (reference sequence), CDR1 and CDR2 are LNHNV and YYDKDF. Receptors were amplified or captured by the immunoSEQ multiplex PCR assay. TCRdb limited this immuneACCESS table to in-frame rearrangements with V and J called. A share of clones is missing; checked studies link under half to unresolved V genes, and the rest is unexplained. The sample data list some 150,000 clones, and 96% of these were observed just once. 1% of the sample is held by the ten biggest clonotypes.

For this clone: Its antigen specificity is not known. No base quality information exists; no much larger clone differs at one position.

Specimen: blood. The rearrangement combines TRBV15 with TRBJ2-1; 7 middle bases align to TRBD2. The TCR originated in a woman aged 25-40 years in good health. The sequenced DNA: TGTGCCACCACCACCCCTAGCGGCTCCTACAATGAGCAGTTCTTC. This translates into CATTTPSGSYNEQFF. Joined to the reference TRBV15 and TRBJ2-1 proteins, this CDR3 gives the full variable domain: DAMVIQNPRYQVTQFGKPVTLSCSQTLNHNVMYWYQQKSSQAPKLLFHYYDKDFNNEADTPDNFQSRRPNTSFCFLDIRSPGLGDTAMYLCATTTPSGSYNEQFFGPGTRLTVL.